The clone carrying this TCR beta chain appeared many times. The antigen is unknown. Unique molecular identifiers were incorporated into the prepared TCRbeta library. TCRdb ran MiXCR on the PCR reads and lists one entry per CDR3 protein. The top ten hold roughly 13% of the sample, which has roughly 150,000 distinct CDR3 sequences, around 10% seen once. This sample is part of a study of T-cell reconstitution after alpha-beta-depleted transplantation in children. General study results and limits: After one year, T-cell counts and TCRbeta diversity mostly came from new T cells. Several hundred expanded graft clones reportedly gave rise to the alpha-beta T cells present about two months after transplant. The high TCRbeta diversity at day 60 in some patients came from surviving recipient T cells and thymic progenitors.

The CDR3 has 11 amino acids. Germline values: CDR1 KGHDR, CDR2 SFDVKD. The V and J ends lost 4 bases and 5 bases respectively, with 5 bases between them. The sequencing here drew on PBMCs, taken before TCRalphabeta/CD19-depleted stem cell transplant. The chain has TRBV24-1 and TRBJ2-7, with D hard to call. The TCR was taken from a boy aged 2-15 years with acute myeloid leukemia, due to receive a stem cell transplant. DNA of the CDR3: TGTGCCACCAGTGACACGAACGAGCAGTACTTC. Encoded protein: CATSDTNEQYF.